One and the same sample provided the 15 T cell receptor beta chains below, sequenced in a study of T cell repertoires in cytomegalovirus infection (dated by TCRdb to between 2019 and 2020). These reads were obtained on an Illumina HiSeq 1500. TCRdb reanalyzed the raw reads on its own, using fastp at Q25 for trimming and MiXCR for clone calling, and kept in-frame beta chains. Rows matching on CDR3 protein sequence are summarized as one entry with the most common DNA and genes. The sample table lists more than 400,000 distinct CDR3 sequences, approximately 25% of them with a count of one. Less than 15% of the sample is held by the ten biggest clonotypes. Sequenced: PBMCs. The receptors shown here come from a human donor in good health (CMV status not recorded). Some clones in this sample may be carry-over from other donors' samples.

J is TRBJ1-1 and V is TRBV7-9; weak D call: TRBD1 (5 bases). The CDR3 is made up of 14 amino acids. V was clipped by 8 bases and J by 3 bases, with 16 bases between them. Germline CDR1 is SEHNR and CDR2 is FQNEAQ (reference sequence). CDR3 loop: CASGARAGHTEAFF. In nucleotides, the CDR3 is TGTGCCAGCGGGGCGCGGGCGGGGCACACTGAAGCTTTCTTT.

V is TRBV10-3 and J is TRBJ2-4; D is uncertain. The germline V gene has CDR1 ENHRY and CDR2 SYGVKD. Trimming stripped 3 bases from V and 6 bases from J, with 15 bases between. CDR3 length: 15 residues. CDR3 sequence reads: CAISDPTHKLNIQYF. In nucleotides, the CDR3 is TGTGCCATCAGTGATCCCACACATAAATTAAACATTCAGTACTTC.

The V gene is TRBV5-1, the J gene TRBJ2-1; no definite D call. Trimming removed 0 bases from V and 0 bases from J, with 13 bases in between. The germline CDR1 and CDR2 sequences are SGHRS and YFSETQ. The CDR3 has 17 amino acids. CDR3 sequence reads: CASSLAGHPLSYNEQFF. The CDR3 nucleotides are TGCGCCAGCAGCTTGGCCGGGCACCCACTCTCCTACAATGAGCAGTTCTTC.

In this sample, this clonotype turned up a few times. This chain links TRBV12-3 or TRBV12-4 with TRBJ2-7, with 13 bases identical to TRBD2. J was trimmed by 3 bases and V by 8 bases; bases with no gene match: 1. This CDR3 contains 13 residues. CDR3 bases: TGTGCCAGCGGACTAGCGGGAGACTACGAGCAGTACTTC. Translation: CASGLAGDYEQYF.

The rearrangement uses TRBV4-2 and TRBJ2-7, with a possible D match to TRBD1 (6 bases). The CDR3 runs 14 residues. Germline V gene lookup returns CDR1 LGHNA and CDR2 YNFKEQ. V lost 1 base and J 1 base, leaving 8 bases between the germline ends. CDR3 sequence reads: CASSQGTASYEQYF. Written as DNA, the CDR3 is TGTGCCAGCAGCCAAGGGACAGCATCCTACGAGCAGTACTTC.

The rearrangement uses TRBV11-3 and TRBJ2-1, with 10 nucleotides matching TRBD1. CDR3 length: 18 amino acids. V lost 5 bases to trimming and J lost 6 bases; unmatched junction nucleotides: 16. Per germline, CDR1 SGHNT and CDR2 YENEEA. The CDR3 sequence: CASSATRDRGIRGNEQFF. DNA for the CDR3: TGTGCCAGCAGCGCTACCCGGGACAGGGGAATACGGGGCAATGAGCAGTTCTTC. Complete variable domain (other parts from reference TRBV11-3 and TRBJ2-1): EAGVVQSPRYKIIEKKQPVAFWCNPISGHNTLYWYLQNLGQGPELLIRYENEEAVDDSQLPKDRFSAERLKGVDSTLKIQPAELGDSAVYLCASSATRDRGIRGNEQFFGPGTRLTVL.

The chain uses TRBV6-5 and TRBJ1-3, with TRBD1 as a possible D gene (5 bases). Per the germline V gene, CDR1 is MNHEY and CDR2 is SVGAGI. There are 16 residues in the CDR3. The V end lost 2 bases, the J end lost 0 bases, and 11 bases lay between the germline ends. The CDR3 region has the DNA TGTGCCAGCAGTTACGACAGTTACACCTCTGGAAACACCATATATTTT. Protein product: CASSYDSYTSGNTIYF.

This clonotype was detected ten times or more. J is TRBJ1-1 and V is TRBV7-2; TRBD1 matches 7 bases. The V and J ends lost 4 bases and 9 bases, in that order; junction bases with no gene match: 5. CDR1 is SGHTA, CDR2 FQGNSA, per germline. There are 12 residues in the CDR3. The CDR3 bases are TGTGCCAGCAGCTCCCAGGGGGGGAAAGCTTTCTTT. Its translation is CASSSQGGKAFF.

In its sample, this clonotype was seen a few times. J is TRBJ2-1 and V is TRBV12-3 or TRBV12-4; possibly TRBD1 for D (7 bases). The V and J ends lost 6 bases and 0 bases respectively, with 12 bases between them. The CDR3 consists of 15 residues. The CDR3 coding sequence is TGTGCCAGCAGAATCCAGGGGGGCTCCTACAATGAGCAGTTCTTC. Translating gives CASRIQGGSYNEQFF.

The sample holds many counts of this clonotype. The V call is TRBV7-2, the J call TRBJ2-5; unclear D gene. The CDR3 runs 13 residues. V was clipped by 3 bases and J by 2 bases, with 7 bases between them. Germline V gene lookup returns CDR1 SGHTA and CDR2 FQGNSA. This chain's CDR3 is CASSFGLQETQYF. In nucleotides, the CDR3 is TGTGCCAGCAGCTTCGGGCTACAAGAGACCCAGTACTTC.

This clonotype was picked up a small number of times. The rearrangement joins TRBV29-1 to TRBJ2-7; D possibly corresponds to TRBD1 (6 bases). The germline V and J ends were trimmed by 7 bases and 7 bases, with 26 bases remaining between them. In germline, CDR1 is SQVTM, CDR2 ANQGSEA. CDR3 size: 15 residues. The CDR3 here is CSARRTVTEMGEQYF. The CDR3 nucleotides are TGCAGCGCGCGACGGACAGTCACCGAAATGGGGGAGCAGTACTTC.

This clonotype was seen more than once but under ten times. The J gene is TRBJ1-1, the V gene TRBV6-2 or TRBV6-3; the D is unclear. CDR1 is MNHEY and CDR2 is SVGEGT in the germline V gene. Between the trimmed V and J ends, which lost 7 bases and 1 base, there was a span of 4 bases. This CDR3 has 11 residues. CDR3 sequence: CASKENTEAFF. The DNA for the CDR3 is TGTGCCAGCAAGGAGAACACTGAAGCTTTCTTT.

The CDR3 DNA is TGTGCCAGCAGTTTGGAGGACAAGAACACTGAAGCTTTCTTT. Amino acids: CASSLEDKNTEAFF. The rearrangement links TRBV28 to TRBJ1-1; perhaps TRBD1 as D (5 bases). Trimming took off 3 bases at V and 1 base at J, with 9 bases between the two ends. CDR3 size: 14 residues. Per germline, CDR1 MDHEN and CDR2 SYDVKM.

This chain uses TRBV19 with TRBJ2-7; D is unclear. This CDR3 is built from 16 residues. The germline V gene encodes CDR1 LNHDA and CDR2 SQIVND (reference sequence). Trimming removed 4 bases from V and 5 bases from J, with 21 bases in between. CDR3 in amino acids: CASSRSQAVLRDEQYF. The DNA of the CDR3 is TGTGCCAGTAGTAGGTCCCAAGCTGTCCTCCGTGACGAGCAGTACTTC.

This clonotype was seen ten or more times. The rearrangement uses TRBV12-3 or TRBV12-4 and TRBJ1-1; 8 bases are a match to TRBD1. CDR3 length: 13 amino acids. The V and J ends lost 7 bases and 4 bases, in that order; junction bases with no gene match: 5. In nucleotides, the CDR3 is TGTGCCAGCATTCGGACAGGGTCCACTGAAGCTTTCTTT. This encodes CASIRTGSTEAFF.